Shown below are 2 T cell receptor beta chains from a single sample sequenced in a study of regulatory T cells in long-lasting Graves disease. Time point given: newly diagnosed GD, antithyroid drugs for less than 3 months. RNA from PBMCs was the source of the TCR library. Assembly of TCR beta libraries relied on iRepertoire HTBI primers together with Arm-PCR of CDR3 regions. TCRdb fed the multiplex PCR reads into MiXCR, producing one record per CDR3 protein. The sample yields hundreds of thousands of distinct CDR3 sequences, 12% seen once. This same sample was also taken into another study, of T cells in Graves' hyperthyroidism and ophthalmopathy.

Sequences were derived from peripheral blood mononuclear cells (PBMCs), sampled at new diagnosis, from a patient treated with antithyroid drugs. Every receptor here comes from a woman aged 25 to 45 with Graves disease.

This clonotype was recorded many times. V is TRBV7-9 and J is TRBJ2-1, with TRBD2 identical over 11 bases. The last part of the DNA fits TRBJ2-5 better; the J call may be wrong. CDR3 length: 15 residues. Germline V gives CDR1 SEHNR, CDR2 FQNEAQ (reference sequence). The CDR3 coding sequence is TGTGCCAGCAGCTCATTAGCGGGAGGGCCCGAGACCCAGTACTTC. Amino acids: CASSSLAGGPETQYF.

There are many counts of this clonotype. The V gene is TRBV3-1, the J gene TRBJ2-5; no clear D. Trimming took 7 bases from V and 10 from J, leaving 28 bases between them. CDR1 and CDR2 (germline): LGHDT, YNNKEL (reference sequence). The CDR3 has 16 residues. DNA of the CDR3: TGTGCCAGCACCCGGAGTACCTCGTACCCCCCACGAGGCCAGTACTTC. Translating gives CASTRSTSYPPRGQYF.